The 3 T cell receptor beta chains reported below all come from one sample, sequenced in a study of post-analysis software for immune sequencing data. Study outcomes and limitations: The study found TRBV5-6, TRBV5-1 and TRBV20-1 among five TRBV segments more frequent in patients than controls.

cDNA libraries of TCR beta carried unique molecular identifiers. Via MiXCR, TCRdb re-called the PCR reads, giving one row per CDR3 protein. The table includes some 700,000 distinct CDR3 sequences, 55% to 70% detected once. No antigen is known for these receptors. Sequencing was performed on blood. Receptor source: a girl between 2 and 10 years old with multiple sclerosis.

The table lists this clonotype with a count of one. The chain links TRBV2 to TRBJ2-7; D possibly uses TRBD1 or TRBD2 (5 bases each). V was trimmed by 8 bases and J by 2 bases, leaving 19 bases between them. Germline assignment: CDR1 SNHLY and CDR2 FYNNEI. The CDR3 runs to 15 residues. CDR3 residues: CASALRGAITYEQYF. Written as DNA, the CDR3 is TGTGCCAGCGCCCTGCGAGGGGCCATCACCTACGAGCAGTACTTC.

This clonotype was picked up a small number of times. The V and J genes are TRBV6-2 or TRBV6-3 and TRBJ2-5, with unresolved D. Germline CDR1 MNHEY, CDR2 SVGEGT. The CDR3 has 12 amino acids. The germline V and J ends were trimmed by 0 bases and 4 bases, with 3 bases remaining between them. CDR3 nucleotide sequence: TGTGCCAGCAGTTACTCGCCAGAGACCCAGTACTTC. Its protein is CASSYSPETQYF.

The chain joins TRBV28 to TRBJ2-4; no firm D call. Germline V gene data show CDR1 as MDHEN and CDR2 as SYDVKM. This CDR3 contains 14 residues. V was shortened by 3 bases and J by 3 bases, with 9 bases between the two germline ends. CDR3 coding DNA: TGTGCCAGCAGTTTTATCCAGGACAAAAACATTCAGTACTTC. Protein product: CASSFIQDKNIQYF.